Below, 18 T cell receptor beta chains from the same sample are listed, as sequenced in a study of radiation and T cells in renal cell carcinoma. Treatment described: treatment-naive control, cytoreductive nephrectomy. Assay: immunoSEQ multiplex PCR; the TCRdb copy retains only in-frame clones and omits some. The table shows some 8,000 clones, with approximately 60% occurring only once. The specimen comprised tumor tissue, sampled from a patient whose treatment was nephrectomy without radiotherapy. These receptors all stem from a man aged 55 to 70 with renal cell carcinoma.

The V and J genes are TRBV7-9 and TRBJ2-7, with D tentatively TRBD1 (6 bases). Germline V gives CDR1 SEHNR, CDR2 FQNEAQ (reference sequence). This CDR3 region has 11 residues. The V and J ends lost 4 bases and 7 bases respectively, with 8 bases between them. The CDR3 nucleotides are TGTGCCAGCAGCTCAGGGGTGGAGCAGTACTTC. This translates into CASSSGVEQYF.

In its sample, this clone was seen a few times. The rearrangement links TRBV5-6 to TRBJ1-6; no firm D call. This CDR3 spans 14 amino acids. Looked up from germline, CDR1 is SGHDT and CDR2 is YYEEEE. Trimming took 5 bases from V and 10 from J, leaving 16 bases between them. CDR3 sequence reads: CASRVFGRFSPLHF. DNA for the CDR3: TGTGCCAGCAGGGTCTTTGGTCGGTTCTCACCCCTCCACTTT.

This clone was seen only a few times. The chain links TRBV6-4 to TRBJ2-2; D perhaps matches TRBD2 (5 bases). The CDR3 runs to 13 residues. V was clipped by 3 bases and J by 7 bases, with 9 bases between them. Germline assignment: CDR1 MRHNA and CDR2 SNTAGT. The CDR3 is CASSDEGRGELFF. The CDR3 bases are TGTGCCAGCAGTGATGAGGGTCGCGGGGAGCTGTTTTTT.

Worth noting for this clone: The junction does not match germline at one end; this may be a read error. The chain recombines TRBV7-7 with TRBJ2-5, with D hard to call. This CDR3 comprises 14 residues. Germline CDR1 reads SSHAT; CDR2 reads FNYEAQ (reference sequence). The CDR3 loop reads CASSSRFKRETQYF. The CDR3 DNA follows: TGTGCTAGCAGCTCCCGGTTCAAGAGAGAGACCCAGTACTTC.

This clone was observed a few times. The J gene is TRBJ1-1, the V gene TRBV28; D perhaps matches TRBD1 (5 bases). Per germline, CDR1 MDHEN and CDR2 SYDVKM. The CDR3 totals 14 residues. The ends were cut back, 2 bases at V and 5 bases at J, with 12 bases in the middle. CDR3 nucleotide sequence: TGTGCCAGCAGTTTACTCCGGAGGGGTACTGAAGCTTTCTTT. Translating it yields CASSLLRRGTEAFF.

In nucleotides, the CDR3 is TGTGCCAGCAGGAGGGGACCAGGGTACGACGAGCAGTACTTC. Translating gives CASRRGPGYDEQYF. The gene calls are TRBV6-1 and TRBJ2-5; D may match TRBD1 or TRBD2 (5 bases each). The tail of the sequence fits TRBJ2-7 better, so the J call may be wrong. CDR1 is MNHNS and CDR2 is SASEGT in the germline V gene. This CDR3 contains 14 residues.

The chain carries TRBV9 and TRBJ2-3, with a weak D call TRBD2 (6 bases). The CDR3 spans 14 residues. Looked up from germline, CDR1 is SGDLS and CDR2 is YYNGEE. Trimming left V 0 bases short and J 6 bases short, with 11 bases between. The chain's CDR3 is CASSVDWGRDTQYF. The CDR3, as DNA: TGTGCCAGCAGCGTAGACTGGGGGAGGGATACGCAGTATTTT.

V gene TRBV9 combines with J gene TRBJ2-7; TRBD1 matches 7 bases. V trimming: 0 bases; J trimming: 2 bases; junction bases outside the gene matches: 5. The CDR3 has 15 residues. Germline CDR1 is SGDLS and CDR2 is YYNGEE. CDR3 sequence (DNA): TGTGCCAGCAGCGTAGTTGGGACAGACCCCTACGAGCAGTACTTC. The encoded protein is CASSVVGTDPYEQYF.

The chain joins TRBV5-8 to TRBJ2-1; D perhaps matches TRBD2 (6 bases). The CDR3 runs to 12 residues. The V end lost 4 bases, the J end lost 13 bases, and 15 bases lay between the germline ends. Germline lookup yields CDR1 SGHTS and CDR2 YDEGEE. CDR3 nucleotides: TGTGCCAGCAGCACGATCCGGGACTTACAGTTCTTC. Translated, it gives CASSTIRDLQFF.

This clone was detected only a few times. The V gene is TRBV28, the J gene TRBJ1-2; a possible D gene is TRBD1 (6 bases). CDR1 and CDR2 from the germline V gene are MDHEN and SYDVKM. The CDR3 is made up of 16 amino acids. Trimming stripped 7 bases from V and 4 bases from J, with 22 bases between. The CDR3: CASKFTELRGIYGYTF. For the CDR3, the DNA is TGTGCCAGCAAATTTACCGAGCTGAGGGGGATCTATGGCTACACCTTC.

CDR3 amino acids: CASSSGGSYNSPLHF. The CDR3 region has the DNA TGTGCCAGCTCCTCAGGGGGCTCCTATAATTCACCCCTCCACTTT. This chain links TRBV2 with TRBJ1-6, with TRBD1 matching over 7 bases. V was clipped by 8 bases and J by 0 bases; unmatched bases: 4. This CDR3 spans 15 amino acids. Germline CDR1 SNHLY, CDR2 FYNNEI.

The CDR3 nucleotides read TGCAGCGCCCCGGGTAGCCGGTGGACAGATACGCAGTATTTT. Protein sequence: CSAPGSRWTDTQYF. The chain joins TRBV29-1 to TRBJ2-3; D not resolved. The V and J ends lost 7 bases and 3 bases respectively, with 17 bases between them. Germline-derived CDR1 and CDR2 are SQVTM and ANQGSEA. The CDR3 runs 14 residues.

V gene TRBV19 combines with J gene TRBJ2-7; the D is unclear. The CDR3 totals 14 residues. V was cut by 3 bases and J by 3 bases, with 12 bases left in between. Germline V gene sequence: CDR1 LNHDA, CDR2 SQIVND (reference sequence). As DNA, the CDR3 is TGTGCCAGTAGTATTACGGCTACGGACTACGAGCAGTACTTC. Encoded protein: CASSITATDYEQYF.

This clone was seen just once. The V and J genes are TRBV19 and TRBJ2-3; TRBD2 matches at 9 bases. The CDR3 is 16 residues long. V trimming: 4 bases; J trimming: 2 bases; junction bases outside the gene matches: 7. The V gene's germline CDR1 is LNHDA and CDR2 SQIVND (reference sequence). The CDR3 nucleotides read TGTGCCAGTAGTACAATAGCGGGGGTCCTCACAGATACGCAGTATTTT. Encoded protein: CASSTIAGVLTDTQYF.

The chain uses TRBV7-8 and TRBJ1-1; D is ambiguous. V shed 2 bases and J shed 3 bases, with 7 bases lying between them. The CDR3 loop spans 13 amino acids. From germline, CDR1 is SGHVS and CDR2 FQNEAQ. CDR3 bases: TGTGCCAGCAGCTTAAAGGGAGACACTGAAGCTTTCTTT. Translation gives CASSLKGDTEAFF.

V gene TRBV6-6 combines with J gene TRBJ2-1, with 7 bases matching TRBD1. Unmatched junction bases numbered 12, after V lost 7 bases and J lost 6 bases. Per the germline V gene, CDR1 is MNHNY and CDR2 is SVGAGI (reference sequence). CDR3 size: 15 residues. CDR3 region: CASTPMQGVSNEQFF. The CDR3 coding sequence is TGTGCCAGCACCCCCATGCAGGGGGTCAGCAATGAGCAGTTCTTC.

This chain joins TRBV4-3 and TRBJ2-3, with unresolved D. Trimming pared 0 bases from V and 3 bases from J, leaving 7 bases between. Germline V gene data show CDR1 as LGHNA and CDR2 as YSLEER. This CDR3 is built from 14 residues. CDR3 sequence: CASSQESVTDTQYF. The CDR3 DNA reads TGCGCCAGCAGCCAAGAATCCGTTACAGATACGCAGTATTTT.

This clone showed up just a few times. The rearrangement links TRBV5-4 to TRBJ1-2, with TRBD1 matching 8 bases. The germline V gene has CDR1 SGHNT and CDR2 YYREEE (reference sequence). With 0 bases clipped from V and 5 bases from J, the junction kept 6 bases outside the gene matches. The CDR3 sequence is 15 residues long. CDR3 bases: TGTGCCAGCAGCTTGGCCCAGGGGGCCGCTTATGGCTACACCTTC. This codes for CASSLAQGAAYGYTF.